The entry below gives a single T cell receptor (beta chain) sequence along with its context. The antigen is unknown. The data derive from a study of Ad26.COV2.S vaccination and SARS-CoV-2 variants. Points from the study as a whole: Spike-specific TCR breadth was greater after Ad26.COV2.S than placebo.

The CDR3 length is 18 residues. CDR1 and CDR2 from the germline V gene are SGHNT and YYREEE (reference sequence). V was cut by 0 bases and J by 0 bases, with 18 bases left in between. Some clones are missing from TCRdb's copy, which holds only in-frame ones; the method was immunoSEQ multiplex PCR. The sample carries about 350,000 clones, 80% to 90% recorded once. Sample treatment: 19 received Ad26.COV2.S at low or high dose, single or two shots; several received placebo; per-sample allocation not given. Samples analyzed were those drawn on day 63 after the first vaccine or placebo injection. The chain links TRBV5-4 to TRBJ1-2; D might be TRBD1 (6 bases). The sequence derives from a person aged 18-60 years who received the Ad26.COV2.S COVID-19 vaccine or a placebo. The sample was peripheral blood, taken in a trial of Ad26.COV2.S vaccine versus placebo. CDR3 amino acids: CASSLDRAEVVSNYGYTF. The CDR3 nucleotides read TGTGCCAGCAGCTTGGACAGGGCGGAGGTGGTTTCTAACTATGGCTACACCTTC.